This T cell receptor (beta chain) was observed in a study of T cells after yellow fever vaccination. Study observations and caveats: Post-booster samples contained most primary-vaccination clones (around 95% CD4, about 90% CD8).

A 5'RACE template-switching step, the method used to make TCR cDNA, added a universal primer site and UMIs. TCRdb itself ran the 5' RACE reads through MiXCR, one entry per CDR3 protein. This sample carries some 120,000 distinct CDR3 sequences, approximately 16% of them seen once, and the ten largest clones take roughly two fifths. This clonotype was observed a handful of times. What it recognizes is unknown. The germline gives CDR1 MNHEY, CDR2 SVGEGT. CDR3 length equals 15 residues. The germline V and J ends were trimmed by 2 bases and 5 bases, with 15 bases remaining between them. The chain uses TRBV6-2 or TRBV6-3 and TRBJ1-2, with TRBD1 as a possible D gene (6 bases). Material: CD8+ T cells sorted from PBMCs, obtained 5 days after the yellow fever booster vaccination. This clonotype was obtained from a man between 18 and 35 years old who received the YFV17D yellow fever vaccine. CDR3 bases: TGTGCCAGCAGTTACCCAGGGGAAGGAGAATATGGCTACACCTTC. This translates into CASSYPGEGEYGYTF.